This T cell receptor (beta chain) comes out of a study of shared clonotypes between healthy human individuals. Study findings and constraints: Naive CD4 clonotype sharing across several donors was 4% to 5%.

As concerns this clone: Its target is unknown.

The germline V and J ends were trimmed by 0 bases and 4 bases, with 11 bases remaining between them. Per the germline V gene, CDR1 is SGHDT and CDR2 is YYEEEE. This CDR3 has 14 amino acids. All donors qualified as healthy HIV-negative adults and had experienced no recent acute infections or vaccinations. In the authors' methods: ImmunoSEQ junction-only sequences lacked quality scores, so their filtering differed. Using immunoSEQ multiplex PCR, the repertoire was profiled, and TCRdb retains in-frame clones only, with some absent. The DNA gave D and trimming, while V, J and clone size come from that table. The sample has 1,500,000 or so clones, approximately 98.5% seen once.

This chain links TRBV5-6 with TRBJ2-7; D is tentatively TRBD1 or TRBD2 (5 bases each). The sample consisted of naive CD4+ T cells sorted from blood. The sample's subset: CD45RA+ positively selected. This receptor was taken from a man aged 25 to 40 in good health. As DNA, the CDR3 is TGTGCCAGCAGCTTGGTGACAGAGGGTTACGAGCAGTACTTC. Translation gives CASSLVTEGYEQYF.